The 27 T cell receptor beta chains below come from one sample, sequenced in a study of cytomegalovirus exposure and HLA in healthy donors. The study ran its PCR with 60 Vbeta and 13 Jbeta primers. Sequencing was performed with immunoSEQ multiplex PCR; in TCRdb, only in-frame clones are kept and a portion is missing. Among about 59,000 clones listed, 80% were seen once. The sample taken for sequencing was PBMCs. The receptors here all came from a woman aged 35 to 49 in good health and CMV-seronegative.

The V call is TRBV2, the J call TRBJ1-3; 10 bases align to TRBD1. The CDR3 loop spans 15 amino acids. CDR1 and CDR2 (germline): SNHLY, FYNNEI. V lost 7 bases and J lost 3; bases outside the gene matches: 6. CDR3 amino acids: CASKNDRGHGNTIYF. CDR3 nucleotides: TGTGCCAGCAAAAACGACAGGGGGCATGGAAACACCATATATTTT.

The chain links TRBV11-2 to TRBJ2-2; D is possibly TRBD2 (6 bases). Germline V CDR1 and CDR2: SGHAT, FQNNGV. V gave up 7 bases and J gave up 4 bases, with 16 bases separating them. This CDR3 is built from 15 residues. CDR3 bases: TGTGCCAGCACCCCAGGGCAGGGAGGCACCGGGGAGCTGTTTTTT. The encoded protein is CASTPGQGGTGELFF.

In its sample, this clone was seen a few times. V gene TRBV27 combines with J gene TRBJ1-4; D might be TRBD1 (6 bases). This CDR3 has 14 residues. V was trimmed by 3 bases and J by 5 bases, leaving 10 bases between them. Looked up from germline, CDR1 is MNHEY and CDR2 is SMNVEV (reference sequence). CDR3 DNA: TGTGCCAGCAGTTTCTCAGGGGTGAATGAAAAACTGTTTTTT. Residues: CASSFSGVNEKLFF.

This sequence joins TRBV7-9 and TRBJ2-6; 9 nucleotides match TRBD1. CDR1 SEHNR and CDR2 FQNEAQ come from the germline V gene (reference sequence). Trimming at V came to 5 bases and at J to 0 bases, leaving 8 bases not matched to a gene. This CDR3 comprises 18 residues. The CDR3 DNA is TGTGCCAGCAGCACCTCCGGGACAGGGTTCTCTGGGGCCAACGTCCTGACTTTC. It specifies CASSTSGTGFSGANVLTF.

This CDR3 is CSASPGTHFF. In nucleotides, the CDR3 is TGCAGTGCTAGTCCCGGGACTCACTTCTTC. This rearrangement joins TRBV20-1 to TRBJ2-1, with a tentative D call TRBD2 (6 bases). Trimming removed 3 bases from V and 16 bases from J, with 13 bases in between. The CDR3 loop spans 10 amino acids. CDR1 is DFQATT, CDR2 SNEGSKA, per germline (reference sequence).

The DNA for the CDR3 is TGTGCCAGCCGACAGGGGGATGATCAGCCCCAGCATTTT. Its protein product is CASRQGDDQPQHF. The chain uses TRBV6-6 and TRBJ1-5; 9 positions agree with TRBD1. This CDR3 is 13 amino acids long. The germline V gene has CDR1 MNHNY and CDR2 SVGAGI (reference sequence). Trimming at V came to 8 bases and at J to 5 bases, leaving 4 bases not matched to a gene.

The V and J genes are TRBV19 and TRBJ2-1; TRBD1 is a possible D gene (7 bases). CDR3 length equals 17 residues. The V end was cut by 5 bases, the J end by 2 bases, with 19 bases between. CDR1 is LNHDA and CDR2 is SQIVND in the germline V gene (reference sequence). DNA of the CDR3: TGTGCCAGTAGTTTATTGGAGGGGGCCCATACCTACAATGAGCAGTTCTTC. Amino acids: CASSLLEGAHTYNEQFF.

In DNA form, the CDR3 reads TGTGCCAGTAGAGACAGCACTCTCGGAAACACCATATATTTT. The encoded protein is CASRDSTLGNTIYF. The chain has TRBV19 and TRBJ1-3; TRBD1 might be the D (5 bases). CDR3 size: 14 residues. CDR1 is LNHDA, CDR2 SQIVND, per germline (reference sequence). Trimming removed 6 bases at V and 4 bases at J, with 13 bases between.

This clone has a single count. This chain uses TRBV5-1 with TRBJ2-2, with 10 bases that match TRBD1. J gave up 4 bases and V 4 bases, and 7 bases lay outside the gene matches. The CDR3 covers 16 residues. Germline V CDR1 and CDR2: SGHRS, YFSETQ. This CDR3 reads CASSPGQGRATGELFF. DNA for the CDR3: TGCGCCAGCAGCCCGGGACAGGGGCGGGCCACCGGGGAGCTGTTTTTT.

This clone was seen only a few times. The chain carries TRBV5-8 and TRBJ1-1; D remains unclear. Trimming removed 2 bases at V and 5 bases at J, with 22 bases between. Germline V gene data show CDR1 as SGHTS and CDR2 as YDEGEE. CDR3 length: 17 amino acids. The DNA of the CDR3 is TGTGCCAGCAGCTTCGCCCGGGATTCTAAGGGAAGTACTGAAGCTTTCTTT. Translation gives CASSFARDSKGSTEAFF.

The J gene is TRBJ1-2, the V gene TRBV28; D is unresolved. The V and J ends lost 6 bases and 3 bases respectively, with 11 bases between them. The germline V gene encodes CDR1 MDHEN and CDR2 SYDVKM. The CDR3 runs 13 residues. DNA of the CDR3: TGTGCCAGCAGAGATACACAGTACTATGGCTACACCTTC. It codes for CASRDTQYYGYTF.

In regard to this clone: Other DNA sequences within the sample encode an identical CDR3. The chain has TRBV6-5 and TRBJ1-1; possibly TRBD1 for D (6 bases). The V gene lost 6 bases and the J gene lost 1 base, with 12 bases spanning the gap. Germline CDR1 MNHEY, CDR2 SVGAGI. The CDR3 contains 14 residues. The CDR3 reads CASSYLQGNTEAFF. Written as DNA, the CDR3 is TGTGCCAGCAGCTATTTACAGGGGAACACTGAAGCTTTCTTT.

This rearrangement joins TRBV5-6 to TRBJ2-7; D ambiguous. Trimming pared 1 base from V and 2 bases from J, leaving 10 bases between. The germline V gene encodes CDR1 SGHDT and CDR2 YYEEEE. The CDR3 runs 14 residues. CDR3 loop: CASSLMGKTYEQYF. CDR3 nucleotide sequence: TGTGCCAGCAGCTTGATGGGCAAAACCTACGAGCAGTACTTC.

The chain carries TRBV7-6 and TRBJ1-1; TRBD1 is a possible D gene (5 bases). The V end was cut by 5 bases, the J end by 1 base, with 11 bases between. CDR1 SGHVS and CDR2 FNYEAQ come from the germline V gene. The CDR3 length is 14 residues. The CDR3 sequence: CASSPGLRNTEAFF. The DNA of the CDR3 is TGTGCCAGCAGCCCGGGACTGAGGAACACTGAAGCTTTCTTT.

V is TRBV5-1 and J is TRBJ2-1; TRBD1 might be the D (6 bases). Germline V gene data show CDR1 as SGHRS and CDR2 as YFSETQ. CDR3 length: 15 amino acids. Trimming shortened V by 4 bases and J by 4 bases, and 15 bases separated the two germline ends. The CDR3 sequence is CASSEAGTTYNEQFF. DNA of the CDR3: TGCGCCAGCAGCGAAGCCGGGACAACTTACAATGAGCAGTTCTTC.

Comments on this clone: Other DNA variants within this sample encode the same CDR3. The J gene is TRBJ2-5, the V gene TRBV5-1; D not certain. Trimming cost V 0 bases and J 4 bases, with 4 bases left between them. Germline CDR1 and CDR2: SGHRS and YFSETQ. CDR3 length equals 12 residues. CDR3 nucleotide sequence: TGCGCCAGCAGCTTGGCCGGAGAGACCCAGTACTTC. It is translated as CASSLAGETQYF.

This clone was detected a few times. The gene calls are TRBV9 and TRBJ1-1; the match to TRBD1 covers 8 bases. The CDR3 length is 14 residues. V lost 4 bases and J lost 3; bases outside the gene matches: 5. Looked up from germline, CDR1 is SGDLS and CDR2 is YYNGEE. The CDR3 DNA is TGTGCCAGCAGCCCTCGACAGGGGTACACTGAAGCTTTCTTT. As protein: CASSPRQGYTEAFF.

V usage is TRBV15 and J usage is TRBJ1-5; TRBD1 might be the D (6 bases). The V end was cut by 0 bases, the J end by 2 bases, with 11 bases between. This CDR3 is built from 16 residues. CDR1 and CDR2 (germline): LNHNV, YYDKDF (reference sequence). The CDR3 loop is CATSRDYPGGNQPQHF. CDR3 nucleotide sequence: TGTGCCACCAGCAGAGATTACCCAGGGGGCAATCAGCCCCAGCATTTT.

This clone was seen only a few times. The rearrangement joins TRBV19 to TRBJ2-1; D is perhaps TRBD2 (6 bases). V dropped 1 base and J dropped 7 bases, with 14 bases sitting between them. The CDR3 sequence is 15 residues long. The V gene's germline CDR1 is LNHDA and CDR2 SQIVND (reference sequence). CDR3 amino acids: CASSIVAGKGNEQFF. For the CDR3, the DNA is TGTGCCAGTAGTATAGTTGCGGGAAAAGGAAATGAGCAGTTCTTC.

The gene calls are TRBV5-1 and TRBJ1-5, with D tentatively TRBD1 (6 bases). This CDR3 is 16 amino acids long. Trimming cost V 4 bases and J 4 bases, with 18 bases left between them. The germline V gene has CDR1 SGHRS and CDR2 YFSETQ. CDR3 bases: TGCGCCAGCAGCCTTACGGGTCGAGGGGGAAATCAGCCCCAGCATTTT. This translates into CASSLTGRGGNQPQHF.

This clone came up a few times. The chain links TRBV29-1 to TRBJ1-2; the match to TRBD1 covers 9 bases. J was trimmed by 7 bases and V by 1 base; bases with no gene match: 10. Germline values: CDR1 SQVTM, CDR2 ANQGSEA. The CDR3 contains 15 residues. CDR3 nucleotide sequence: TGCAGCGTTGAAGGCGGACAGGGGAATATAGCTGGCTACACCTTC. Translated, it gives CSVEGGQGNIAGYTF.

The rearrangement joins TRBV28 to TRBJ1-1; 9 positions match TRBD1. CDR1 is MDHEN, CDR2 SYDVKM, per germline. The CDR3 contains 13 residues. The V segment lost 10 bases and the J segment 1 base; nucleotides outside the gene matches: 4. The CDR3 loop is CAILGQGNTEAFF. CDR3 coding DNA: TGTGCCATCCTGGGACAGGGGAACACTGAAGCTTTCTTT. Full variable domain (remainder filled in from reference TRBV28 and TRBJ1-1): DVKVTQSSRYLVKRTGEKVFLECVQDMDHENMFWYRQDPGLGLRLIYFSYDVKMKEKGDIPEGYSVSREKKERFSLILESASTNQTSMYLCAILGQGNTEAFFGQGTRLTVV.

The table lists this clone with a few counts. V usage is TRBV4-1 and J usage is TRBJ2-1; 12 bases agree with TRBD2. This CDR3 has 14 amino acids. The junction had 6 bases not matched to a gene; V was cut back by 7 bases and J by 8 bases. Germline values: CDR1 MGHRA, CDR2 YSYEKL. The CDR3 loop reads CASKWTSGIDEQFF. CDR3 sequence (DNA): TGCGCCAGCAAATGGACTAGCGGGATCGATGAGCAGTTCTTC.

The V and J genes are TRBV7-6 and TRBJ1-5; D unclear. Germline V gives CDR1 SGHVS, CDR2 FNYEAQ. The CDR3 consists of 13 residues. Deletions cut 1 base from V and 7 bases from J, with 8 bases between. As DNA, the CDR3 is TGTGCCAGCAGCTTAGGGGGAGGCCAGCCCCAGCATTTT. Its protein product is CASSLGGGQPQHF.

This clone came up once. The gene calls are TRBV13 and TRBJ2-5; a weak D match, TRBD1 (5 bases). This CDR3 spans 12 amino acids. CDR1 and CDR2 (germline): PRHDT, FYEKMQ (reference sequence). Trimming removed 5 bases from V and 3 bases from J, with 7 bases in between. In nucleotides, the CDR3 is TGTGCCAGCAGCCAAGGGGAAGAGACCCAGTACTTC. Translation gives CASSQGEETQYF. Complete variable domain (other parts from reference TRBV13 and TRBJ2-5): AAGVIQSPRHLIKEKRETATLKCYPIPRHDTVYWYQQGPGQDPQFLISFYEKMQSDKGSIPDRFSAQQFSDYHSELNMSSLELGDSALYFCASSQGEETQYFGPGTRLLVL.

The V gene is TRBV29-1, the J gene TRBJ1-5; D possibly corresponds to TRBD1 (5 bases). The CDR3 is 14 residues long. Germline lookup yields CDR1 SQVTM and CDR2 ANQGSEA. V gave up 4 bases and J gave up 2 bases, with 12 bases separating them. CDR3 DNA sequence: TGCAGCGTTGTGCAGGGAGGGGGCAATCAGCCCCAGCATTTT. It encodes CSVVQGGGNQPQHF.

V gene TRBV28 combines with J gene TRBJ2-5; 7 nucleotides match TRBD2. The CDR3 runs 16 residues. The V gene end was trimmed by 6 bases and the J gene end by 4 bases; junction bases not matched to a gene: 14. Germline CDR1 reads MDHEN; CDR2 reads SYDVKM. CDR3 nucleotides: TGTGCCAGCAGCCCTTCGGGGGGTCTAGTTGGAGAGACCCAGTACTTC. Encoded protein: CASSPSGGLVGETQYF.